The 8 T cell receptor beta chains below all came from one sample that was sequenced in a study of blood T cell repertoires in COVID-19 (dated by TCRdb to 2020 to 2021). Library preparation used the immunoSEQ multiplex PCR assay. TCRdb limited this immuneACCESS table to in-frame rearrangements with V and J called. A share of clones is missing; checked studies link under half to unresolved V genes, and the rest is unexplained. A total of about 200,000 clones appear in this sample, roughly four fifths of them only once. Clones ranked in the top ten supply over 9.5% of the sample. Sequences were obtained from PBMCs or T cells enriched from blood (not recorded which). These receptors came from a man aged 40-50 years who had recovered from COVID-19.

The rearrangement joins TRBV7-9 to TRBJ1-1, with TRBD1 as a possible D gene (5 bases). The V end lost 2 bases, the J end lost 0 bases, and 10 bases lay between the germline ends. Germline V gene lookup returns CDR1 SEHNR and CDR2 FQNEAQ (reference sequence). CDR3 size: 15 residues. The DNA of the CDR3 is TGTGCCAGCAGCTTAAGGGGCGCGATGAACACTGAAGCTTTCTTT. It yields the protein CASSLRGAMNTEAFF.

The V call is TRBV7-3, the J call TRBJ1-2; TRBD1 might be the D (5 bases). Germline V lookup: CDR1 SGHTA, CDR2 FQGTGA. The length of the CDR3 is 14 residues. Trimming removed 4 bases from V and 6 bases from J, with 15 bases in between. The DNA of the CDR3 is TGTGCCAGCAGCTCTGATTCGGGGGGTCATGGCTACACCTTC. This gives the protein CASSSDSGGHGYTF.

The chain carries TRBV5-1 and TRBJ1-2; perhaps TRBD1 as D (6 bases). This CDR3 has 12 amino acids. Trimming cost V 5 bases and J 8 bases, with 13 bases left between them. Germline lookup yields CDR1 SGHRS and CDR2 YFSETQ. This chain's CDR3 is CASRQTGNGYTF. CDR3 DNA: TGCGCCAGCAGACAAACAGGGAACGGCTACACCTTC.

The rearrangement joins TRBV15 to TRBJ1-1; D possibly corresponds to TRBD1 (6 bases). The germline gives CDR1 LNHNV, CDR2 YYDKDF (reference sequence). The CDR3 extends over 15 amino acids. V dropped 3 bases and J dropped 6 bases, with 17 bases sitting between them. CDR3 protein: CATSSLGAGAPEAFF. Here the CDR3 DNA reads TGTGCCACCAGCAGTCTCGGAGCGGGGGCGCCTGAAGCTTTCTTT.

This clone has just one count. The chain recombines TRBV7-9 with TRBJ2-5, with 7 bases that match TRBD1. The CDR3 has 17 amino acids. The germline V gene encodes CDR1 SEHNR and CDR2 FQNEAQ (reference sequence). Trimming cost V 5 bases and J 1 base; bases outside gene matches: 13. The CDR3 here is CASSPQRGRSSQETQYF. The CDR3 DNA reads TGTGCCAGCAGCCCCCAAAGGGGGCGGAGTAGCCAAGAGACCCAGTACTTC.

The V call is TRBV18, the J call TRBJ2-5; 9 bases are shared with TRBD1. The V gene end was trimmed by 1 base and the J gene end by 5 bases; junction bases not matched to a gene: 5. Germline-derived CDR1 and CDR2 are KGHSH and LQKENI. The CDR3 has 15 amino acids. The CDR3 nucleotides read TGTGCCAGCTCACCACTGACAGGGGGAACCGAGACCCAGTACTTC. Translated: CASSPLTGGTETQYF.

The V gene is TRBV7-9, the J gene TRBJ2-1; 8 bases align to TRBD2. Germline CDR1 and CDR2: SEHNR and FQNEAQ (reference sequence). The CDR3 totals 14 residues. V shed 7 bases, J shed 3 bases, and the junction held 5 bases outside the gene matches. For the CDR3, the DNA is TGTGCCAGCACCGGGACTAGTCACTACAATGAGCAGTTCTTC. Its translation is CASTGTSHYNEQFF. The whole variable domain, remainder taken from reference TRBV7-9 and TRBJ2-1, is DTGVSQNPRHKITKRGQNVTFRCDPISEHNRLYWYRQTLGQGPEFLTYFQNEAQLEKSRLLSDRFSAERPKGSFSTLEIQRTEQGDSAMYLCASTGTSHYNEQFFGPGTRLTVL.

V gene TRBV2 combines with J gene TRBJ2-3; perhaps TRBD1 as D (6 bases). The CDR3 is made up of 14 amino acids. V was shortened by 7 bases and J by 2 bases, with 13 bases between the two germline ends. The germline V gene has CDR1 SNHLY and CDR2 FYNNEI. DNA of the CDR3: TGTGCCAGCAAGGACAGAACTTACACAGATACGCAGTATTTT. Protein sequence: CASKDRTYTDTQYF.